The clone carrying this T cell receptor beta chain was picked up many times. The data belong to a study of T cell repertoires in cytomegalovirus infection. Study-level background: Indications of both CMV infection and matching HLA type were provided by public TCR beta signatures.

TCRdb re-derived calls from the reads in MiXCR, one entry per CDR3 protein. The table lists fewer than 85,000 distinct CDR3 sequences, 3% to 4% of them singletons, with around a fifth in the top ten. Germline CDR1 and CDR2: DFQATT and SNEGSKA (reference sequence). The trim removed 4 bases at V and 5 bases at J, leaving 7 bases unmatched. The CDR3 runs to 14 residues. Sequencing was done on a sample of PBMCs. This TCR was recovered from a human donor in good health (CMV status not recorded). Some clones in this sample may be carry-over from other donors' samples. The chain joins TRBV20-1 to TRBJ2-1; 8 bases match TRBD2. CDR3 sequence (DNA): TGCAGTGCTAAAAGCCTAGCGGGTAACAATGAGCAGTTCTTC. This translates into CSAKSLAGNNEQFF.